This T cell receptor (beta chain) derives from a study of blood T cell repertoires in COVID-19. This clone has more than one count but fewer than ten. Using immunoSEQ multiplex PCR, the repertoire was profiled, and TCRdb retains in-frame clones only, with some absent. In the table there are over 200,000 clones, more than 65% of which are singletons. Between the trimmed V and J ends, which lost 2 bases and 0 bases, there was a span of 8 bases. The CDR3 covers 15 residues. Germline V gives CDR1 MNHNS, CDR2 SASEGT. The chain has TRBV6-1 and TRBJ2-1; D gene unclear. Sequencing input: peripheral blood. This receptor was obtained from an elderly woman with acute or convalescent COVID-19. DNA for the CDR3: TGTGCCAGCAGTGAATTATGGAGCTCCTACAATGAGCAGTTCTTC. Residues: CASSELWSSYNEQFF.